Here is one T cell receptor (beta chain) with its context. Antigen unknown. The data belong to a study of blood T cells in healthy people across ages. The ends lost 2 bases at V and 10 bases at J; junction bases unmatched: 8. Germline CDR1 reads MDHEN; CDR2 reads SYDVKM. This CDR3 contains 14 residues. Caucasian, healthy and from Russia, the donors were aged between about 6 and 100. General study points: Any changes in expanded clonotypes were possibly confounded, as donor CMV status remained unknown. Per million T cells, TCR beta diversity dropped about linearly as age rose.

Sample-barcoded 5' priming and a J-beta primer mix drove a second PCR of roughly 6 to 12 cycles. TCRdb reanalysed the 5' RACE reads using MiXCR and keeps one entry per CDR3 protein. In the table there are over 1.5 million distinct CDR3 sequences, roughly 49% of which are singletons. This TCR was recovered from a woman between 35 and 50 years old in good health. This chain links TRBV28 with TRBJ2-1, with 7 bases aligning to TRBD2. Material: blood. As DNA, the CDR3 is TGTGCCAGCAGTTTAGGGGGGGGGTGGGACGAGCAGTTCTTC. This gives the protein CASSLGGGWDEQFF. The variable domain in full, with the rest retrieved from reference TRBV28 and TRBJ2-1, is DVKVTQSSRYLVKRTGEKVFLECVQDMDHENMFWYRQDPGLGLRLIYFSYDVKMKEKGDIPEGYSVSREKKERFSLILESASTNQTSMYLCASSLGGGWDEQFFGPGTRLTVL.